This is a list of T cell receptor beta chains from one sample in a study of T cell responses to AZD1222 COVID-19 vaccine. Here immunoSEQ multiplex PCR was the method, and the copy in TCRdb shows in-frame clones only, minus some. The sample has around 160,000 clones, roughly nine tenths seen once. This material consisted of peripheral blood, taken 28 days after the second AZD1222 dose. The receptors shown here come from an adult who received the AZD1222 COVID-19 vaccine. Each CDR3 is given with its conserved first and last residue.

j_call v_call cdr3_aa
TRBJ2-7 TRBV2 CASSENFGVSSYEQYF
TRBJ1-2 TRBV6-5 CASTPKWDNYGYTF
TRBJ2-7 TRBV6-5 CASSPDGGGGREQYF
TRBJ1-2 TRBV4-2 CASSQDAGGYGYTF
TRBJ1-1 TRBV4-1 CASSHPRRGTEAFF
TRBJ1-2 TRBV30 CACPPSTGGGYGYTF
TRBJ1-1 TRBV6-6 CASLARVDTEAFF
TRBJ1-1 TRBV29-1 CSVQHRGGTEAFF
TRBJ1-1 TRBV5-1 CASSLVGLMNTEAFF
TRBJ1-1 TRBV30 CAWSVNRDTEAFF
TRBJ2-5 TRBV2 CASAGGKETQYF
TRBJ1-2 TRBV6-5 CASSTNRGDRNGYTF
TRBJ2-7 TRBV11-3 CASSLASGIGEQYF
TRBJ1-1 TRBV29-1 CSAGQGVAEAFF
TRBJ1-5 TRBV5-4 CASSLEGTGSQHF
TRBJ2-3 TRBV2 CARHTRRFGTDTQYF
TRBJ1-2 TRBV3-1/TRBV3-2 CASSQESGGGYTF
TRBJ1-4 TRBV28 CASSFPDYNEKLFF
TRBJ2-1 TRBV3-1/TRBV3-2 CASSQDLNYYNEQFF
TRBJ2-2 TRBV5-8 CASSLGEGRNTGELFF
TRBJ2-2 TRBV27 CASSILGLGSTGELFF
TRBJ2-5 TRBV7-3 CASSPQGGGMETQYF
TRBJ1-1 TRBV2 CASRNSVELTFF
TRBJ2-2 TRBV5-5 CASSFHEKQSGELFF
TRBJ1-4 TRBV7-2 CASTFAGGDEKLFF
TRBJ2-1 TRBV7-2 CASSVGLAGGDNEQFF
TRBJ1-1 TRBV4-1 CASSQSTRDRNTEAFF
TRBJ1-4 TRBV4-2 CASSQDFRLRGLEKLFF
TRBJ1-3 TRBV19 CASSILKTGAGNTIYF
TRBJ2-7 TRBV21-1 CASSNGGSGIYEQYF
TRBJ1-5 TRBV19 CASRPTGGRGQPQHF
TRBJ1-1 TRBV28 CASSPGTGIEAFF
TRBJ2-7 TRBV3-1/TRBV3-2 CASSQSLLTSYEQYF
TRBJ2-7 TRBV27 CASSLRGLAGYEQYF
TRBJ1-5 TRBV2 CASSGVKGMQPQHF
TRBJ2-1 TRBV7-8 CASRQNNEQFF
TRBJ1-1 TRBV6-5 CASTTHGNTEAFF
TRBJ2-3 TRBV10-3 CASGLAGNTDTQYF
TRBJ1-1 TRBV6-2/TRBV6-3 CASSLERGGWTEAFF
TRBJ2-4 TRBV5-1 CASSLALAGGANIQYF
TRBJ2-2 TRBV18 CASSPASGGTGELFF
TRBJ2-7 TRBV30 CALGRGYSYEQYF